These 13 T cell receptor beta chains were sequenced from one sample in a study of T cell responses to AZD1222 COVID-19 vaccine. Clones were sequenced by immunoSEQ multiplex PCR, and TCRdb holds only the in-frame ones, with some missing. The sample carries some 96,000 clones, around 84% recorded once. Sequencing was performed on peripheral blood, taken 28 days after the second AZD1222 dose. The source of these receptors is an adult who received the AZD1222 COVID-19 vaccine.

This rearrangement joins TRBV3-1 (or the pseudogene TRBV3-2) to TRBJ1-1; D unresolved. This CDR3 spans 13 amino acids. From germline, CDR1 is LGHDT and CDR2 YNNKEL (reference sequence). Trimming shortened V by 0 bases and J by 8 bases, and 10 bases separated the two germline ends. The CDR3 sequence is CASSQDIVAEAFF. The CDR3 bases are TGTGCCAGCAGCCAAGATATAGTAGCAGAAGCTTTCTTT.

In this sample, this clone turned up a few times. The chain couples TRBV6-2 or TRBV6-3 to TRBJ2-2, with 9 bases matching TRBD1. V was pared by 0 bases and J by 4 bases, with 9 bases of the junction left unmatched. This CDR3 is 18 amino acids long. CDR1 is MNHEY and CDR2 is SVGEGT in the germline V gene. In DNA form, the CDR3 reads TGTGCCAGCAGTTACTCCCGGGACAGGGCGGCTTCCACCGGGGAGCTGTTTTTT. Its translation is CASSYSRDRAASTGELFF.

The chain is built from TRBV11-3 and TRBJ1-1, with 9 bases lining up with TRBD1. The CDR3 runs to 18 residues. Per the germline V gene, CDR1 is SGHNT and CDR2 is YENEEA. The V segment lost 3 bases and the J segment 3 bases; nucleotides outside the gene matches: 14. The CDR3 region has the DNA TGTGCCAGCAGCTTCGCGGGCGGGACAGGGAGAAATTACACTGAAGCTTTCTTT. Protein sequence: CASSFAGGTGRNYTEAFF.

The chain employs TRBV19 and TRBJ1-2, with 7 bases lining up with TRBD1. The CDR3 contains 15 residues. The germline V gene encodes CDR1 LNHDA and CDR2 SQIVND (reference sequence). V was pared by 8 bases and J by 5 bases, with 14 bases of the junction left unmatched. Written as DNA, the CDR3 is TGTGCCAGTCGAGACCTGCACCAGGGGGGATATGGCTACACCTTC. This translates into CASRDLHQGGYGYTF. Combining the CDR3 with reference TRBV19 and TRBJ1-2 gives the whole variable domain DGGITQSPKYLFRKEGQNVTLSCEQNLNHDAMYWYRQDPGQGLRLIYYSQIVNDFQKGDIAEGYSVSREKKESFPLTVTSAQKNPTAFYLCASRDLHQGGYGYTFGSGTRLTVV.

The J gene is TRBJ2-2, the V gene TRBV7-2; D unresolved. Germline V gene sequence: CDR1 SGHTA, CDR2 FQGNSA. The V end was cut by 0 bases, the J end by 2 bases, with 7 bases between. The CDR3 extends over 15 amino acids. The CDR3 sequence is CASSLAMINTGELFF. Here the CDR3 DNA reads TGTGCCAGCAGCTTAGCGATGATTAACACCGGGGAGCTGTTTTTT.

The rearrangement joins TRBV3-1 (or the pseudogene TRBV3-2) to TRBJ2-5, with 10 bases lining up with TRBD2. The CDR3 runs 15 residues. From germline, CDR1 is LGHDT and CDR2 YNNKEL (reference sequence). V lost 4 bases and J lost 5; bases outside the gene matches: 7. The CDR3 DNA reads TGTGCCAGCAGCCGGAAAGCGGGGGGGGTTGAGACCCAGTACTTC. Translating it yields CASSRKAGGVETQYF.

The CDR3 region has the DNA TGCGCCAGCAGCTTGAAGGGACAGGCCGATCATTATAATGGCTACACCTTC. Translation: CASSLKGQADHYNGYTF. The chain is built from TRBV5-1 and TRBJ1-2; 8 bases match TRBD1. CDR3 size: 17 residues. With V trimmed by 1 base and J by 6 bases, 14 bases remained unmatched. The germline V gene encodes CDR1 SGHRS and CDR2 YFSETQ.

The V call is TRBV19, the J call TRBJ1-1, with a possible D match to TRBD1 (5 bases). The germline V gene has CDR1 LNHDA and CDR2 SQIVND (reference sequence). CDR3 size: 10 residues. Trimming left V 8 bases short and J 11 bases short, with 12 bases between. CDR3 in DNA: TGTGCCAGTTCGGGACGAACGGCTTTCTTT. Protein product: CASSGRTAFF.

This chain joins TRBV9 and TRBJ2-7, with a tentative D call TRBD1 (6 bases). V lost 0 bases, J lost 3 bases, and 7 bases lay in between. This CDR3 comprises 13 residues. The germline V gene has CDR1 SGDLS and CDR2 YYNGEE. For the CDR3, the DNA is TGTGCCAGCAGCGTAGGACAGGACTACGAGCAGTACTTC. This codes for CASSVGQDYEQYF.

CDR3 residues: CASSLQDREQFF. CDR3 DNA sequence: TGTGCCAGCTCATTACAGGATCGTGAGCAGTTCTTC. The V and J genes are TRBV18 and TRBJ2-1; tentative D call: TRBD1 (5 bases). Germline lookup yields CDR1 KGHSH and CDR2 LQKENI. V shed 5 bases and J shed 9 bases, with 11 bases lying between them. This CDR3 region has 12 residues.

The chain uses TRBV28 and TRBJ2-3, with D perhaps TRBD1 (6 bases). The germline CDR1 and CDR2 sequences are MDHEN and SYDVKM. The V end lost 6 bases, the J end lost 2 bases, and 15 bases lay between the germline ends. The CDR3 covers 15 residues. This chain's CDR3 is CASRSPTGFTDTQYF. DNA of the CDR3: TGTGCCAGCAGGTCTCCGACAGGCTTCACAGATACGCAGTATTTT. Using reference TRBV28 and TRBJ2-3 for the parts outside the CDR3, the full variable domain is DVKVTQSSRYLVKRTGEKVFLECVQDMDHENMFWYRQDPGLGLRLIYFSYDVKMKEKGDIPEGYSVSREKKERFSLILESASTNQTSMYLCASRSPTGFTDTQYFGPGTRLTVL.

The chain is built from TRBV6-1 and TRBJ2-4, with 7 bases aligning to TRBD2. The CDR3 has 14 amino acids. The trim removed 10 bases at V and 3 bases at J, leaving 9 bases unmatched. In germline, CDR1 is MNHNS, CDR2 SASEGT. CDR3 DNA: TGTGCCACCCACCGGGGAGGGTACAAAAACATTCAGTACTTC. Translated: CATHRGGYKNIQYF.

The rearrangement joins TRBV5-1 to TRBJ2-2; 11 bases are shared with TRBD2. The germline gives CDR1 SGHRS, CDR2 YFSETQ. J lost 3 bases, V lost 4 bases, and 5 bases had no gene match. The CDR3 has 16 residues. CDR3 sequence (DNA): TGCGCCAGCAGCCCCATACTAGCGGGAGACACCGGGGAGCTGTTTTTT. It specifies CASSPILAGDTGELFF.